One TCR beta chain is described in this entry. Its antigen is as yet unknown. This entry is derived from a study of T cell therapy after organ transplantation. Study-level information: 20 to 29 weeks after therapy completion, long-term post-therapy blood was collected.

Germline V gives CDR1 LGHNA, CDR2 YSLEER. This CDR3 has 17 residues. J was trimmed by 3 bases and V by 0 bases; bases with no gene match: 7. Indicated time point: 20-29 weeks after completion of therapy. Here immunoSEQ multiplex PCR was the method, and the copy in TCRdb shows in-frame clones only, minus some. This sample yields fewer than 25,000 clones, of which roughly 84% are seen a single time; 30% to 40% belongs to the top ten. The chain uses TRBV4-3 and TRBJ2-1; 8 bases agree with TRBD2. This TCR was sampled from a human patient who had received a solid organ transplant and had CMV disease. Some T cells may trace back to the graft donor. Here the sequenced sample was CD8+ T cells from blood, taken after autologous CMV-specific T cell therapy. CDR3 loop: CASSQDKAGALYNEQFF. DNA of the CDR3: TGCGCCAGCAGCCAAGATAAAGCGGGGGCACTCTACAATGAGCAGTTCTTC.